This TCR beta chain is from a study of T cell responses to AZD1222 COVID-19 vaccine. Study-level findings and limits: Increases in Spike-specific TCR breadth and depth were seen after two AZD1222 doses.

Germline V gene sequence: CDR1 MNHEY, CDR2 SMNVEV (reference sequence). The V end was cut by 5 bases, the J end by 0 bases, with 16 bases between. The CDR3 is 16 residues long. TCRdb's copy holds only in-frame clones and misses some; the assay was immunoSEQ multiplex PCR. The data show approximately 94,000 clones, 80% to 90% seen once. On this clone: Its antigen remains unidentified.

The V call is TRBV27, the J call TRBJ1-2; D is possibly TRBD1 (5 bases). This TCR was sampled from an adult in good health. The specimen was peripheral blood, collected on day 0 of AZD1222 vaccination. The CDR3: CASSDPRGLANYGYTF. As DNA, the CDR3 is TGTGCCAGCAGTGACCCCCGGGGGTTAGCTAACTATGGCTACACCTTC.